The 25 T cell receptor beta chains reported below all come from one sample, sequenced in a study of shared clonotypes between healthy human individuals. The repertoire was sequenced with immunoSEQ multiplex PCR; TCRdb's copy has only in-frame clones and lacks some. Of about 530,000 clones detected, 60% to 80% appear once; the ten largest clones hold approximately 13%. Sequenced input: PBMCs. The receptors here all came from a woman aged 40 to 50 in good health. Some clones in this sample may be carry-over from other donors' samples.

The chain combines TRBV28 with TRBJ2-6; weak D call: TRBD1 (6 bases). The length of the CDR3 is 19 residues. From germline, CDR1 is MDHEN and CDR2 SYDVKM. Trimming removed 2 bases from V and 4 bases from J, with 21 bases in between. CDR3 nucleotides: TGTGCCAGCAGTTTACATGGTCCGGACAGCCTTGTCGGGGCCAACGTCCTGACTTTC. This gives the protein CASSLHGPDSLVGANVLTF.

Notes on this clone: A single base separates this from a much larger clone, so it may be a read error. DNA of the CDR3: TGCGCCAGCGGAGACACTAGTGGAACTGGAAACACCATATATTTT. Amino acid sequence: CASGDTSGTGNTIYF. V is TRBV5-1 and J is TRBJ1-3; D uncertain. CDR3 size: 15 residues. Germline values: CDR1 SGHRS, CDR2 YFSETQ. V lost 7 bases and J 2 bases, leaving 16 bases between the germline ends.

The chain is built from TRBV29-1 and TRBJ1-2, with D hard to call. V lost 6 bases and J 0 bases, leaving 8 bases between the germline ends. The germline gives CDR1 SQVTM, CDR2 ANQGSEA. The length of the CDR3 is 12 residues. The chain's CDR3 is CSVTLANYGYTF. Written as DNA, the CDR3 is TGCAGCGTCACGTTAGCTAACTATGGCTACACCTTC.

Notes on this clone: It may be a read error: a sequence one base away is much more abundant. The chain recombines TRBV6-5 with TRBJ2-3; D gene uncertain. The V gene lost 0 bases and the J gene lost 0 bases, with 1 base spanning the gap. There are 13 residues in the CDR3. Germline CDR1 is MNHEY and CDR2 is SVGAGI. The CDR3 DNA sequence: TGTGCCAGCAGTTACTCTAGCACAGATACGCAGTATTTT. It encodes CASSYSSTDTQYF.

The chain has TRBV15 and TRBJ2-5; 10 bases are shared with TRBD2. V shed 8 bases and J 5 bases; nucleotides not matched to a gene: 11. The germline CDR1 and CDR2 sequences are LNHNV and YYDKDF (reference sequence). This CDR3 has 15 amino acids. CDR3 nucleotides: TGTGCCACCGTAGAAGCGGGAGGGCTATTTGAGACCCAGTACTTC. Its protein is CATVEAGGLFETQYF.

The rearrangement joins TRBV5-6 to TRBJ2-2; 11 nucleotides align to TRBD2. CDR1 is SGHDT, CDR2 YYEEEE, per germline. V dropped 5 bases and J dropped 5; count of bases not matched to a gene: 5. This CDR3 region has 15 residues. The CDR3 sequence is CASSSPSGGTGELFF. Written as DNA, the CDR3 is TGTGCCAGCAGTTCGCCTAGCGGGGGGACCGGGGAGCTGTTTTTT.

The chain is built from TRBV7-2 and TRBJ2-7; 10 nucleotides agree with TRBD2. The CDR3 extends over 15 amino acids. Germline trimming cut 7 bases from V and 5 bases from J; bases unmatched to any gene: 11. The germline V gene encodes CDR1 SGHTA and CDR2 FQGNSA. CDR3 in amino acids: CASTSRASGSNEQYF. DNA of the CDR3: TGTGCCAGCACCAGTCGAGCTAGCGGGAGCAACGAGCAGTACTTC.

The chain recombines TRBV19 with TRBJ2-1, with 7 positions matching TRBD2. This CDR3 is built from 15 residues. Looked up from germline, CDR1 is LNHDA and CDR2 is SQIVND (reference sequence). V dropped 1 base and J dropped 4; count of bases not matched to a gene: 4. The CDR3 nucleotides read TGTGCCAGTAGTATAGTTGGGGGGGGATACAATGAGCAGTTCTTC. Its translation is CASSIVGGGYNEQFF.

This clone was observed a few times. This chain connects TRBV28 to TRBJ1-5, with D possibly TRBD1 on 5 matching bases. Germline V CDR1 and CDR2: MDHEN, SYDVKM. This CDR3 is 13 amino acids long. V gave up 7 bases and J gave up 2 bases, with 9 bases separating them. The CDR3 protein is CASTTGGNQPQHF. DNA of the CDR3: TGTGCCAGCACCACGGGGGGCAATCAGCCCCAGCATTTT.

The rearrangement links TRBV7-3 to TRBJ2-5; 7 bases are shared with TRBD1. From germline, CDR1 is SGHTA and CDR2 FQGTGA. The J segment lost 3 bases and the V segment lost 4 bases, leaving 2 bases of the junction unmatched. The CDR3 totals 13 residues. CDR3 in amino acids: CASSSQGEETQYF. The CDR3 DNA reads TGTGCCAGCAGCTCGCAGGGGGAAGAGACCCAGTACTTC. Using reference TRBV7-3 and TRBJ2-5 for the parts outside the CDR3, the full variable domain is GAGVSQTPSNKVTEKGKYVELRCDPISGHTALYWYRQSLGQGPEFLIYFQGTGAADDSGLPNDRFFAVRPEGSVSTLKIQRTERGDSAVYLCASSSQGEETQYFGPGTRLLVL.

Written as DNA, the CDR3 is TGTGCCAGCAGTTCCCCGGGACTAGGTCGTACCGGGGAGCTGTTTTTT. This sequence encodes CASSSPGLGRTGELFF. This rearrangement joins TRBV27 to TRBJ2-2; 8 nucleotides align to TRBD2. From germline, CDR1 is MNHEY and CDR2 SMNVEV (reference sequence). CDR3 length equals 16 residues. With 4 bases clipped from V and 5 bases from J, the junction kept 9 bases outside the gene matches.

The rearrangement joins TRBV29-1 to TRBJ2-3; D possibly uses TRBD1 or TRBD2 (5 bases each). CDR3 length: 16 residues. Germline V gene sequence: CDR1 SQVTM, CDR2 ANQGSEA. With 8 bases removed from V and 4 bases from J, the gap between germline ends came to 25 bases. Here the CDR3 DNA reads TGCAGCTCTAGGGGCCCGGGTATGAGCGGCCCAGATACGCAGTATTTT. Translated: CSSRGPGMSGPDTQYF.

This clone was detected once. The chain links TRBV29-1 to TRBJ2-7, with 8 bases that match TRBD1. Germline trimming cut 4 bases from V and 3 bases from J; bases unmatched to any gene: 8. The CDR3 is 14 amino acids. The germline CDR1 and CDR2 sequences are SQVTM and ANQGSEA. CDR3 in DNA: TGCAGCGTTGCCAAAGGACAGGGTTACTACGAGCAGTACTTC. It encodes CSVAKGQGYYEQYF.

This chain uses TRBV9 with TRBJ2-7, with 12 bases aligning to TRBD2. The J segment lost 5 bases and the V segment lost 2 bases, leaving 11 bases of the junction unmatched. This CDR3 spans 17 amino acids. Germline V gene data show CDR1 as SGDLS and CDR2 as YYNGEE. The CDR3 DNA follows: TGTGCCAGCAGCGTCGCTCGGACTAGCGGGATTATGAACGAGCAGTACTTC. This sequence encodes CASSVARTSGIMNEQYF.

For the CDR3, the DNA is TGTGCCAGCAGCACGACCGACAGTAGCTACACCTTC. This gives the protein CASSTTDSSYTF. V usage is TRBV6-1 and J usage is TRBJ1-2, with D possibly matching TRBD1 (5 bases). The CDR3 length is 12 residues. V was pared by 6 bases and J by 9 bases, with 14 bases between. Germline loops: CDR1 MNHNS, CDR2 SASEGT.

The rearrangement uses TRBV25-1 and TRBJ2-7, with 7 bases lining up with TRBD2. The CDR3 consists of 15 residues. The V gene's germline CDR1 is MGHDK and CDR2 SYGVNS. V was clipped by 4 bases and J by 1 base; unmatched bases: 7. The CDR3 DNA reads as TGTGCCAGCAGTGTAGAGGCGGGAGTGTCCTACGAGCAGTACTTC. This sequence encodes CASSVEAGVSYEQYF.

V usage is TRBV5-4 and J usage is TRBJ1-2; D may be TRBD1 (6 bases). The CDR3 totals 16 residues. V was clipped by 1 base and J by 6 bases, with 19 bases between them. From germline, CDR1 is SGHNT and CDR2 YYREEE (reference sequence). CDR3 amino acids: CASSLLGVTGSDGYTF. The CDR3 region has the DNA TGTGCCAGCAGCTTGTTGGGTGTAACAGGGTCGGATGGCTACACCTTC.

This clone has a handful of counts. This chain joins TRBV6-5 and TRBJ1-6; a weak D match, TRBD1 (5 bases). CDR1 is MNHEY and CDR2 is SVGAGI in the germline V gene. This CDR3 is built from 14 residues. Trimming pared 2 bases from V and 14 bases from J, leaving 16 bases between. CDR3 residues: CASSYAYRRTALHF. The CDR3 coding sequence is TGTGCCAGCAGTTACGCATACAGGAGGACTGCCCTCCACTTT.

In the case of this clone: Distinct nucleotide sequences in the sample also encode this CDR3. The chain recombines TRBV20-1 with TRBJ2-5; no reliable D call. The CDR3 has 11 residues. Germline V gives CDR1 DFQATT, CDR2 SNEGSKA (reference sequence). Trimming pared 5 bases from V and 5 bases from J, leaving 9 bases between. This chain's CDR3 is CSARVGETQYF. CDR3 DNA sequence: TGCAGTGCTCGGGTTGGTGAGACCCAGTACTTC.

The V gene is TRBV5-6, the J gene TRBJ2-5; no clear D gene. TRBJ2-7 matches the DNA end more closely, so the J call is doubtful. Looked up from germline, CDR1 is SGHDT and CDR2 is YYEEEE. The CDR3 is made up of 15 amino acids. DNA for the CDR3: TGTGCCAGCAGCTTGGCGCCTAGTTGGGTCTACGAGCAGTACTTC. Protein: CASSLAPSWVYEQYF.

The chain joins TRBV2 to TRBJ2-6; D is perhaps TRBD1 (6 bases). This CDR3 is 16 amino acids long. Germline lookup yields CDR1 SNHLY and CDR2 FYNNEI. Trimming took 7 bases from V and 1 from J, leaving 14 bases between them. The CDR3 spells CASKGHFASGANVLTF. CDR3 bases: TGTGCCAGCAAGGGACACTTTGCTTCTGGGGCCAACGTCCTGACTTTC.

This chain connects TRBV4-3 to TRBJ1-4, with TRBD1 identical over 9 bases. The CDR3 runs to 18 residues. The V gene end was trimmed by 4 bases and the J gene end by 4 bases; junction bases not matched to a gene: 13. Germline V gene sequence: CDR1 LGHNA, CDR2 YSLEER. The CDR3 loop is CASSRSWGQGKNNEKLFF. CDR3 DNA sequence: TGCGCCAGCAGCCGATCCTGGGGACAGGGAAAAAATAATGAAAAACTGTTTTTT.

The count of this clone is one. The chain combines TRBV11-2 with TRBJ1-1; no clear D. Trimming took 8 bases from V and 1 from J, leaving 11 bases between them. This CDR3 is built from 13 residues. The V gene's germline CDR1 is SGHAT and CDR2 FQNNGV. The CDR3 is CASGRQPNTEAFF. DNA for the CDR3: TGTGCCAGCGGACGGCAGCCGAACACTGAAGCTTTCTTT.

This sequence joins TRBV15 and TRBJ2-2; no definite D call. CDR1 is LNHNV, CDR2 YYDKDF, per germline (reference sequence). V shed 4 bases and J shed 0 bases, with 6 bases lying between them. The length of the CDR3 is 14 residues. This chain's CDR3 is CATSTRTNTGELFF. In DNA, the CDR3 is TGTGCCACCAGCACCAGAACGAACACCGGGGAGCTGTTTTTT.

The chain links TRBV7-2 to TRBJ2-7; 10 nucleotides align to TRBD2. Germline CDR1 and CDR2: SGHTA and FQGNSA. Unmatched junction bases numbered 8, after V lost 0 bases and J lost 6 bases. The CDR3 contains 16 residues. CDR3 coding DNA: TGTGCCAGCAGCTTAGCGCTAGCGGGAGTTGGGATCGAGCAGTACTTC. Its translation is CASSLALAGVGIEQYF.